The rows below give T cell receptor beta chains drawn from one sample of a study of patients and donors after allogeneic stem cell transplantation. A single record per CDR3 protein comes from TCRdb applying MiXCR to the RT-PCR reads. The repertoire includes roughly 190,000 distinct CDR3 sequences, around 41% of them detected once, and around 35% sits in the top ten. Sample: blood, either unsorted or a sorted T cell fraction (not recorded which). These TCRs come from a human donor who was either an allogeneic HSCT recipient or a stem cell or donor lymphocyte infusion donor (not recorded which). It is not recorded whose cells these are; they may come from a transplant donor. CDR3s include the opening cysteine and the closing phenylalanine or tryptophan. The D gene is left open where the match is weak. Where a row states a size, it is once, few, many or the class of an expanded clone; other rows omit it.

>-|TRBJ1-2|TRBV27|11|-
CASGDSRGYTF
TGTGCCAGCGGTGACAGTCGAGGCTACACCTTC
>-|TRBJ1-4|TRBV7-2|15|-
CASSRYSVGDEKLFF
TGTGCCAGCAGCCGTTATTCGGTTGGGGATGAAAAACTGTTTTTT
>TRBD1|TRBJ1-1|TRBV24-1|12|-
CATSDNRGEAFF
TGTGCCACCAGTGACAACAGGGGTGAAGCTTTCTTT
>-|TRBJ1-1|TRBV11-2|14|-
CASANRDPNTEAFF
TGTGCCAGCGCCAACCGGGACCCAAACACTGAAGCTTTCTTT
>-|TRBJ2-2|TRBV29-1|13|-
CSVESANTGELFF
TGCAGCGTTGAGAGTGCGAACACCGGGGAGCTGTTTTTT
>-|TRBJ1-1|TRBV6-1|13|many
CASSATVNTEAFF
TGTGCCAGCAGTGCTACAGTGAACACTGAAGCTTTCTTT
>-|TRBJ2-7|TRBV29-1|14|-
CSVSTETLSYEQYF
TGCAGCGTATCTACCGAGACATTATCCTACGAGCAGTACTTC
>-|TRBJ2-2|TRBV2|15|-
CASSESLQSTGELFF
TGTGCCAGCAGCGAGAGCCTACAGAGCACCGGGGAGCTGTTTTTT
>-|TRBJ1-1|TRBV10-2|12|-
CASSERVTEAFF
TGCGCCAGCAGTGAGAGGGTCACTGAAGCTTTCTTT
>TRBD1|TRBJ2-7|TRBV20-1|14|few
CSAVDRVVNYEQYF
TGCAGTGCTGTGGACAGGGTTGTAAATTACGAGCAGTACTTC
>-|TRBJ1-4|TRBV4-1|17|few
CASSQDPPGAVDEKLFF
TGCGCCAGCAGCCAAGATCCCCCGGGGGCAGTGGATGAAAAACTGTTTTTT
>-|TRBJ2-7|TRBV5-1|12|-
CASSPERGEQYF
TGCGCCAGCAGTCCCGAACGGGGTGAGCAGTACTTC
>TRBD2|TRBJ2-1|TRBV15|17|-
CATSSLLAGGPNNEQFF
TGTGCCACCAGCAGCCTACTAGCGGGAGGGCCAAACAATGAGCAGTTCTTC
>-|TRBJ1-1|TRBV12-3/TRBV12-4|14|few
CASSLRVPTTEAFF
TGTGCCAGCAGTCTCAGGGTCCCGACCACTGAAGCTTTCTTT
>TRBD1|TRBJ1-1|TRBV5-5|11|few
CASSFPGQGFF
TGTGCCAGCAGCTTCCCAGGACAGGGATTCTTT
>-|TRBJ1-3|TRBV7-2|16|few
CASSLDLSIAADKIYF
TGTGCCAGCAGCTTAGATTTAAGTATCGCCGCCGACAAGATATATTTT
>TRBD1|TRBJ1-2|TRBV3-1|14|-
CASSQDQGVYGYTF
TGTGCCAGCAGCCAAGATCAGGGGGTCTATGGCTACACCTTC
>-|TRBJ1-6|TRBV4-2|14|-
CASSQDQRDSPLHF
TGTGCCAGCAGCCAAGATCAGCGGGATTCACCCCTCCACTTT
>-|TRBJ2-1|TRBV29-1|14|-
CSVSGRHGLPEQFF
TGCAGCGTTTCGGGGAGGCACGGATTACCTGAGCAGTTCTTC
>-|TRBJ2-7|TRBV20-1|14|-
CSARVRTMTYEQYF
TGCAGTGCTAGAGTGAGGACTATGACCTACGAGCAGTACTTC
>TRBD2|TRBJ2-1|TRBV29-1|13|-
CSVEGLADNEQFF
TGCAGCGTTGAGGGACTAGCGGACAATGAGCAGTTCTTC
>-|TRBJ2-3|TRBV12-3/TRBV12-4|13|-
CASSPKGTDTQYF
TGTGCCAGCAGTCCCAAGGGGACAGATACGCAGTATTTT
>-|TRBJ1-2|TRBV2|14|many
CASRYRGANYGYTF
TGTGCCAGCAGATACCGGGGAGCTAACTATGGCTACACCTTC
>TRBD1|TRBJ1-6|TRBV20-1|14|-
CSAQNYRGDSPLHF
TGCAGTGCTCAAAACTACAGGGGAGATTCACCCCTCCACTTT
>-|TRBJ1-1|TRBV7-9|14|few
CASTLSGVGTEAFF
TGTGCCAGCACACTCAGCGGGGTGGGTACTGAAGCTTTCTTT
>-|TRBJ1-2|TRBV3-1|15|-
CASSQDPHRSQGYTF
TGTGCCAGCAGCCAAGATCCTCACAGGAGTCAAGGCTACACCTTC
>TRBD2|TRBJ2-3|TRBV10-3|15|-
CAIGLAGGGPDTQYF
TGTGCCATTGGACTAGCGGGAGGGGGGCCAGATACGCAGTATTTT
>TRBD1|TRBJ2-3|TRBV2|15|-
CASSTRDRFTDTQYF
TGTGCCAGCAGTACTCGGGACAGATTCACAGATACGCAGTATTTT
>TRBD1|TRBJ2-1|TRBV7-6|17|-
CASSPTGPKGSYNEQFF
TGTGCCAGCAGCCCGACAGGGCCTAAGGGATCCTACAATGAGCAGTTCTTC
>TRBD1|TRBJ1-2|TRBV30|12|few
CAWGTAPYGYTF
TGTGCCTGGGGGACAGCCCCCTATGGCTACACCTTC
>-|TRBJ2-3|TRBV12-3/TRBV12-4|15|-
CASSFPSGVSDTQYF
TGTGCCAGCAGTTTCCCCTCGGGGGTCTCAGATACGCAGTATTTT
>-|TRBJ1-1|TRBV5-1|14|once
CASTPGTSDTEAFF
TGCGCCAGCACCCCAGGGACATCGGACACTGAAGCTTTCTTT
>-|TRBJ1-6|TRBV20-1|16|few
CSARAWNSGDNSPLHF
TGCAGTGCTAGAGCATGGAATAGCGGAGATAATTCACCCCTCCACTTT
>TRBD1|TRBJ1-3|TRBV9|16|-
CASSPTGGTSGNTIYF
TGTGCCAGCAGCCCCACAGGGGGAACCTCTGGAAACACCATATATTTT
>-|TRBJ1-1|TRBV13|16|few
CASSLNDRGADTEAFF
TGTGCCAGCAGCTTAAATGATCGGGGGGCTGACACTGAAGCTTTCTTT
>-|TRBJ1-1|TRBV7-9|14|-
CASSISISGSEAFF
TGTGCCAGCAGCATATCAATTTCGGGGTCTGAAGCTTTCTTT
>-|TRBJ1-1|TRBV30|13|few
CAWSVNVGTEAFF
TGTGCCTGGAGTGTAAACGTCGGCACTGAAGCTTTCTTT
>-|TRBJ2-1|TRBV10-3|16|-
CAISESTGGSYNEQFF
TGTGCCATCAGTGAGTCGACTGGGGGTTCCTACAATGAGCAGTTCTTC
>TRBD1|TRBJ1-3|TRBV4-3|16|few
CASSPGGQGAGNTIYF
TGCGCCAGCAGCCCTGGGGGACAGGGGGCTGGAAACACCATATATTTT
>-|TRBJ2-3|TRBV27|12|-
CASSALTDTQYF
TGTGCCAGCAGTGCACTCACAGATACGCAGTATTTT
>-|TRBJ2-1|TRBV11-1|15|-
CASSHLGLENNEQFF
TGTGCCAGCAGCCACTTGGGGCTAGAGAACAATGAGCAGTTCTTC